Reported below is one TCR beta chain. Its antigen is unidentified. This record belongs to a study of shared clonotypes between healthy human individuals. Study summary: The cohort had a couple of women and three men, ages 18 to 49.

TCRdb keeps only in-frame clones here, not all; method: immunoSEQ multiplex PCR. The table records some 2.1 million clones, roughly 94% of them present only once. Regarding the study as a whole: Roughly 5% of naive CD4 clonotypes were shared across a few donors. Sequencing of the sorted subsets was shown by rarefaction to be incomplete despite large depth.

Sequencing was performed on naive CD4+ T cells sorted from blood. Subset denoted: CD45RA+ positively selected. The sequence came from a man aged 18 to 30 in good health.

CDR3 residues: CASSLWGQGDTGELFF. As DNA, the CDR3 is TGTGCCAGCAGCTTATGGGGACAGGGGGACACCGGGGAGCTGTTTTTT. This sequence joins TRBV11-3 and TRBJ2-2; 11 bases align to TRBD1. Germline-derived CDR1 and CDR2 are SGHNT and YENEEA. V lost 2 bases to trimming and J lost 3 bases; unmatched junction nucleotides: 2. The CDR3 consists of 16 residues.